The clone carrying this T cell receptor beta chain occurred a few times. Its antigen is unknown. The data were taken from a study of beta chain features in type 1 diabetes. Study-level results: Type 1 diabetes patients had fewer VDJ junction insertions and more deletions. Equally in patients and controls, shorter templates might have been favored by PCR. Comparison showed that naive, central memory and Treg TCRB repertoires appeared more similar among patients than among healthy donors.

Trimming pared 5 bases from V and 4 bases from J, leaving 21 bases between. There are 17 residues in the CDR3. Germline V gives CDR1 MDHEN, CDR2 SYDVKM. cDNA synthesis used the whole RNA isolate, giving expressed TCRB sequences. Naive, central memory and regulatory T cell samples averaged roughly 3.7 million reads. Generated by immunoSEQ multiplex PCR, the TCRdb table keeps only in-frame clones and is missing some. In the table there are 680,000 or so clones, about a sixth of which are singletons. The material sequenced was naive CD4+ T cells from blood. This TCR was recovered from a man between 18 and 35 years old in good health. V usage is TRBV28 and J usage is TRBJ1-5; TRBD1 is a possible D gene (5 bases). The CDR3 sequence: CASSRVGSGRENQPQHF. The CDR3 nucleotides are TGTGCCAGCAGTCGCGTTGGGTCGGGGCGCGAGAATCAGCCCCAGCATTTT.